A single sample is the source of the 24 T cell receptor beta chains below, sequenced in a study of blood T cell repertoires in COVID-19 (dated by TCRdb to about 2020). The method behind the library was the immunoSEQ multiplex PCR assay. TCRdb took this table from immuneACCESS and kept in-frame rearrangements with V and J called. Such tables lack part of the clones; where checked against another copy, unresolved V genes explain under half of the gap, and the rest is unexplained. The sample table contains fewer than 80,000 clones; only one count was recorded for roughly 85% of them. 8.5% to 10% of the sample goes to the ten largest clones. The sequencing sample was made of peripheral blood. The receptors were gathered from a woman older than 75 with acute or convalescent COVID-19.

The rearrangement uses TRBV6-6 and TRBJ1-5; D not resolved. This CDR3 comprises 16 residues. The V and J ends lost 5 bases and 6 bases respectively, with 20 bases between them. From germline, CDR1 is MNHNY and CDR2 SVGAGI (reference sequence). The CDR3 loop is CASSTLLTEGIQPQHF. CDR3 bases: TGTGCCAGCAGTACCTTGCTTACCGAGGGTATTCAGCCCCAGCATTTT.

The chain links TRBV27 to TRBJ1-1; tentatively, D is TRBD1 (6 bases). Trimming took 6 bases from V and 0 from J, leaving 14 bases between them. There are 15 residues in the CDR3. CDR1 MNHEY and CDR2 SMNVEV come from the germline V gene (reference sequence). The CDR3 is CASRLTGLMNTEAFF. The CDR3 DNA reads TGTGCCAGCAGACTGACAGGACTCATGAACACTGAAGCTTTCTTT.

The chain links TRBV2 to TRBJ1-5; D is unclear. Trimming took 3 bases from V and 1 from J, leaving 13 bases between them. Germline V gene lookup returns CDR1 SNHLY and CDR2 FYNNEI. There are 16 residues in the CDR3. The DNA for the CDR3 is TGTGCCAGCAGTGAGAGGGCAGGTGAAAGCAATCAGCCCCAGCATTTT. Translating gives CASSERAGESNQPQHF.

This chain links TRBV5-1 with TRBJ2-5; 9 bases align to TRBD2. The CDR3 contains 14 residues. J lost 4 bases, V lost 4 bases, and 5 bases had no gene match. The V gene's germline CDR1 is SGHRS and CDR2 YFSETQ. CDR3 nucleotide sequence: TGCGCCAGCAGCGGCCTACTAGCGGGAGAGACCCAGTACTTC. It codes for CASSGLLAGETQYF.

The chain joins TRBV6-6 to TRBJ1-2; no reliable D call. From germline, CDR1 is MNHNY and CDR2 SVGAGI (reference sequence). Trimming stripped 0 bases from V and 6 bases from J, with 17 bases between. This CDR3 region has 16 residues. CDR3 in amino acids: CASSYSIVGEEDGYTF. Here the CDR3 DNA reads TGTGCCAGCAGTTACTCGATTGTCGGGGAGGAGGATGGCTACACCTTC.

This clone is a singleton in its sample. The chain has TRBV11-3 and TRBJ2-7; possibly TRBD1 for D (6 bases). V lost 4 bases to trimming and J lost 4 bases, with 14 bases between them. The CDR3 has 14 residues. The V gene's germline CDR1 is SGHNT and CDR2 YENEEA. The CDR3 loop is CASSSFGQPYEQYF. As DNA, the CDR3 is TGTGCCAGCAGCTCCTTCGGACAGCCTTACGAGCAGTACTTC.

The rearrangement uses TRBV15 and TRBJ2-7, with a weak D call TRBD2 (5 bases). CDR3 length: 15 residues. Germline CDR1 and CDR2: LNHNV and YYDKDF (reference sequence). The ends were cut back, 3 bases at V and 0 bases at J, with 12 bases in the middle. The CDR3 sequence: CATSSRAGGSYEQYF. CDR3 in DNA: TGTGCCACCAGCAGTCGGGCGGGTGGCTCCTACGAGCAGTACTTC.

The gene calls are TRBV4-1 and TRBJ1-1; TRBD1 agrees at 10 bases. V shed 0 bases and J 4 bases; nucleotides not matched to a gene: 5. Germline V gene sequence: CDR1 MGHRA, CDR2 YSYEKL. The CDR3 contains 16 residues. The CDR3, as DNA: TGCGCCAGCAGCCAAGATCGAGGGACAGGGGTCACTGAAGCTTTCTTT. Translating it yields CASSQDRGTGVTEAFF.

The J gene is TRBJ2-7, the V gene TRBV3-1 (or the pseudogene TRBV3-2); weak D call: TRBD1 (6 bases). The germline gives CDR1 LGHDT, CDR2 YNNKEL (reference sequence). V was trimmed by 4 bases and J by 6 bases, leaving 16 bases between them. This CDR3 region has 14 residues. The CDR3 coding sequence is TGTGCCAGCAGCCCCAGGGGCAGGGAAGGCGAGCAGTACTTC. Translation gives CASSPRGREGEQYF.

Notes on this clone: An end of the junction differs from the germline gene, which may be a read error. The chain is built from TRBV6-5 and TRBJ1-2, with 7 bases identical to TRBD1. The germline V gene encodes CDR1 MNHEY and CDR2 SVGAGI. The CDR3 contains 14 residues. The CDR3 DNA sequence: TGTGCCAGCAGTCGACCGGGACAGTCCCTATCTCCTTCCTTC. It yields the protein CASSRPGQSLSPSF.

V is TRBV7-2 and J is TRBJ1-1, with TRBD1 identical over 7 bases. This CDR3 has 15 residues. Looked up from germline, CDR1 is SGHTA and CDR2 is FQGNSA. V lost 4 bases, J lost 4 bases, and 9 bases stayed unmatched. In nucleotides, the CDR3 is TGTGCCAGCAGCTCCGAATCAACAGGGGCCACTGAAGCTTTCTTT. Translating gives CASSSESTGATEAFF.

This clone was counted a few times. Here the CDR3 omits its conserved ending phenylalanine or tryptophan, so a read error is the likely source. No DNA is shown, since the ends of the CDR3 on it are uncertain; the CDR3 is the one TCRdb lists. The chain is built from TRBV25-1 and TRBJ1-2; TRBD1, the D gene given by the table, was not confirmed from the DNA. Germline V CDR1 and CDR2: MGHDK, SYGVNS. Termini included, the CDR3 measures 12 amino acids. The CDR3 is CASSSRDRGPPG.

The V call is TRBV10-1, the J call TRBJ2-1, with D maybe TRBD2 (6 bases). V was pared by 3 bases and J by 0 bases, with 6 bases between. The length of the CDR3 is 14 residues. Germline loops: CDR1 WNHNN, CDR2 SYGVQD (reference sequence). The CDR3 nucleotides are TGCGCCAGCAGTGACGGGGGCTCCTACAATGAGCAGTTCTTC. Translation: CASSDGGSYNEQFF.

The CDR3 region is CASSYTGLDGGETQYF. The DNA for the CDR3 is TGTGCCAGCAGCTACACGGGACTAGATGGTGGAGAGACCCAGTACTTC. V and J are TRBV27 and TRBJ2-5; 8 bases align to TRBD2. CDR3 length: 16 amino acids. The junction had 13 bases not matched to a gene; V was cut back by 6 bases and J by 4 bases. Germline values: CDR1 MNHEY, CDR2 SMNVEV (reference sequence).

The CDR3 reads CASSLTSGGYNEQFF. The CDR3, as DNA: TGTGCCAGCAGCTTGACTAGCGGGGGATACAATGAGCAGTTCTTC. J is TRBJ2-1 and V is TRBV5-4; 11 nucleotides agree with TRBD2. Germline values: CDR1 SGHNT, CDR2 YYREEE (reference sequence). There are 15 residues in the CDR3. The ends lost 1 base at V and 4 bases at J; junction bases unmatched: 1.

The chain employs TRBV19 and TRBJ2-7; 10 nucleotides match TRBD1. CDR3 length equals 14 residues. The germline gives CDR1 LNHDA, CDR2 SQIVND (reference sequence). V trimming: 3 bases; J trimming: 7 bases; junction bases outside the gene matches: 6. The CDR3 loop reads CASSMGTGEYEQYF. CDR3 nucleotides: TGTGCCAGTAGTATGGGGACAGGGGAGTATGAGCAGTACTTC.

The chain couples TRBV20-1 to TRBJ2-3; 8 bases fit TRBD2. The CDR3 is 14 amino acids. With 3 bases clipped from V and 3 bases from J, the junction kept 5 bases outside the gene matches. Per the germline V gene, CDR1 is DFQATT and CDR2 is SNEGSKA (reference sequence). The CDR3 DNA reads TGCAGTGCTAGTGGAGCGGGGGCTACAGATACGCAGTATTTT. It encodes CSASGAGATDTQYF.

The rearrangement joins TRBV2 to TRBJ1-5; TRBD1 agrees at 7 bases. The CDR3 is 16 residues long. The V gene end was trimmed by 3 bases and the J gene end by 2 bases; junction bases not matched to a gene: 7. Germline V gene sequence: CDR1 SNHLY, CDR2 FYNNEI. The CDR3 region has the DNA TGTGCCAGCAGTGATACGACAGGGTTGGGCAATCAGCCCCAGCATTTT. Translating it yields CASSDTTGLGNQPQHF.

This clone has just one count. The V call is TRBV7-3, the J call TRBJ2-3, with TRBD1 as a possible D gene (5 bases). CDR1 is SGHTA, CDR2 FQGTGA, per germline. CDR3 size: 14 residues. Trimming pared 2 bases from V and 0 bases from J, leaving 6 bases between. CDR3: CASSLDSSTDTQYF. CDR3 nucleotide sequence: TGTGCCAGCAGCTTAGACAGTAGCACAGATACGCAGTATTTT.

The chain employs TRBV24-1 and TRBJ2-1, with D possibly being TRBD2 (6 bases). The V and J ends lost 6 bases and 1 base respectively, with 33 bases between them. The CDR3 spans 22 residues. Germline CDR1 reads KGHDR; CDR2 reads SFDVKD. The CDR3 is CATSPGVHRDGRSSWSYNEQFF. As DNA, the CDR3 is TGTGCCACCAGTCCGGGGGTACACCGGGACGGGAGATCTTCCTGGTCCTACAATGAGCAGTTCTTC.

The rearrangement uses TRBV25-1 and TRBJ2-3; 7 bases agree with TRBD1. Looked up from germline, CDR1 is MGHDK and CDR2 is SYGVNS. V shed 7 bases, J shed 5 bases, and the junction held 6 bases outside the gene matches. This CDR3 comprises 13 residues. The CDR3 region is CASKRQGQDTQYF. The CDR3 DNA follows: TGTGCCAGCAAACGACAGGGTCAAGATACGCAGTATTTT.

The CDR3 sequence: CANLSDPKRILELNQPQHF. The CDR3 nucleotides are TGTGCCAACCTATCCGATCCAAAAAGAATACTCGAGCTTAATCAGCCCCAGCATTTT. The chain employs TRBV27 and TRBJ1-5; D uncertain. With 10 bases removed from V and 4 bases from J, the gap between germline ends came to 32 bases. The CDR3 contains 19 residues. CDR1 and CDR2 from the germline V gene are MNHEY and SMNVEV (reference sequence).

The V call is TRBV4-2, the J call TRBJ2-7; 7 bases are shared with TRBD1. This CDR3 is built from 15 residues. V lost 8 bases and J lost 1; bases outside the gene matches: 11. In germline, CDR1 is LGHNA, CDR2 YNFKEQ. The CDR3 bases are TGTGCCAGCTCACAACCGGGACAGATGTCCTACGAGCAGTACTTC. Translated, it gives CASSQPGQMSYEQYF.

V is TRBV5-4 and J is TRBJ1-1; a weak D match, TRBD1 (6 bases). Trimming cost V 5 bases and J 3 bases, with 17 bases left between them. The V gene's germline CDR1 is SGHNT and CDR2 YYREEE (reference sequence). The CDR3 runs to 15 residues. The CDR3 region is CASSWSGGRDTEAFF. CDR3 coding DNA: TGTGCCAGCAGTTGGTCCGGGGGGCGCGACACTGAAGCTTTCTTT.